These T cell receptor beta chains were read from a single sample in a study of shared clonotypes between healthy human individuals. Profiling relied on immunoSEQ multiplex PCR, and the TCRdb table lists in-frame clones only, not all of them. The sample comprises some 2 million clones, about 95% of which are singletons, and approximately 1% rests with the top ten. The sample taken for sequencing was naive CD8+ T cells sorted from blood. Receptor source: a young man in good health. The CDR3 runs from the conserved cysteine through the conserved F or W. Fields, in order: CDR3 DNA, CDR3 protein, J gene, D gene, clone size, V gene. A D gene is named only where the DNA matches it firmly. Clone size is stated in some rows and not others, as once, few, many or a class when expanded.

CDR3nt: TGTGCCAGCAGTTTTTCCCCCGGGACAGGGCAAGAGACCCAGTACTTC
CDR3aa: CASSFSPGTGQETQYF
j_gene: TRBJ2-5
d_gene: TRBD1
abundance: NA
v_gene: TRBV28

CDR3nt: TGTGCCAGCGAGGACGGGGATAACACCGGGGAGCTGTTTTTT
CDR3aa: CASEDGDNTGELFF
j_gene: TRBJ2-2
d_gene: NA
abundance: NA
v_gene: TRBV9

CDR3nt: TGTGCCAGCAGCTCGTTCTACAATGAGCAGTTCTTC
CDR3aa: CASSSFYNEQFF
j_gene: TRBJ2-1
d_gene: NA
abundance: NA
v_gene: TRBV7-2

CDR3nt: TGTGCCATCAGTGAGTCTAGGAACGGAGGCCAGCCCCAGCATTTT
CDR3aa: CAISESRNGGQPQHF
j_gene: TRBJ1-5
d_gene: NA
abundance: few
v_gene: TRBV10-3

CDR3nt: TGTGCCAGCAGCTTAGAAGGGTCACTCCCGGAGACCCAGTACTTC
CDR3aa: CASSLEGSLPETQYF
j_gene: TRBJ2-5
d_gene: NA
abundance: NA
v_gene: TRBV7-8

CDR3nt: TGTGCCAGCAGCGGACGGGACAGGGGAGATGAAAAACTGTTTTTT
CDR3aa: CASSGRDRGDEKLFF
j_gene: TRBJ1-4
d_gene: TRBD1
abundance: NA
v_gene: TRBV9

CDR3nt: TGCAGCGTTGCAGGGGCAGGGAACTATGGCTACACCTTC
CDR3aa: CSVAGAGNYGYTF
j_gene: TRBJ1-2
d_gene: NA
abundance: once
v_gene: TRBV29-1

CDR3nt: TGTGCCAGCAGCTTGGAAACTAGCGGGCCCTACAATGAGCAGTTCTTC
CDR3aa: CASSLETSGPYNEQFF
j_gene: TRBJ2-1
d_gene: TRBD2
abundance: NA
v_gene: TRBV5-6

CDR3nt: TGTGCCAGCAGTTTTGGGCCGGCGGGACAGACCTACGAGCAGTACTTC
CDR3aa: CASSFGPAGQTYEQYF
j_gene: TRBJ2-7
d_gene: NA
abundance: NA
v_gene: TRBV28

CDR3nt: TGTGCCAGCACCGACCTAGCGGGAGAATATGAGCAGTTCTTC
CDR3aa: CASTDLAGEYEQFF
j_gene: TRBJ2-1
d_gene: TRBD2
abundance: NA
v_gene: TRBV18